What follows are 16 T cell receptor beta chains derived from one specimen sequenced in a study of blood T cells in healthy people across ages. A J-beta primer mix and a sample-barcoded 5' primer were used in a second PCR of roughly 6 to 11 cycles. One entry per CDR3 protein, called by TCRdb with MiXCR from the 5' RACE reads. The table includes around 1,500,000 distinct CDR3 sequences, about 43% detected once. Sequencing was performed on blood. These receptors were collected from a woman aged 18-29 years in good health.

This clonotype was observed a few times. The chain has TRBV2 and TRBJ2-5; D might be TRBD1 (6 bases). The CDR3 sequence is 15 residues long. CDR1 is SNHLY and CDR2 is FYNNEI in the germline V gene. The V end lost 4 bases, the J end lost 3 bases, and 15 bases lay between the germline ends. This chain's CDR3 is CASSGTGNRKETQYF. The CDR3, as DNA: TGTGCCAGCAGTGGTACAGGGAATCGCAAAGAGACCCAGTACTTC.

This clonotype came up a few times. J is TRBJ1-6 and V is TRBV5-1; D gene uncertain. Trimming cost V 0 bases and J 7 bases, with 5 bases left between them. This CDR3 has 13 amino acids. Germline CDR1 is SGHRS and CDR2 is YFSETQ. CDR3 sequence: CASSLDLNSPLHF. CDR3 sequence (DNA): TGCGCCAGCAGCTTGGACCTAAATTCACCCCTCCACTTT.

The V call is TRBV5-1, the J call TRBJ2-1, with D perhaps TRBD1 (5 bases). This CDR3 has 12 residues. V was cut by 4 bases and J by 5 bases, with 7 bases left in between. Germline V gene lookup returns CDR1 SGHRS and CDR2 YFSETQ. DNA of the CDR3: TGCGCCAGCAGCACGACAGACAATGAGCAGTTCTTC. Translating gives CASSTTDNEQFF.

The chain is built from TRBV20-1 and TRBJ1-6, with D unclear. The CDR3 extends over 12 amino acids. The V and J ends lost 1 base and 13 bases respectively, with 11 bases between them. Germline V gene lookup returns CDR1 DFQATT and CDR2 SNEGSKA (reference sequence). CDR3 nucleotides: TGCAGTGCTAGAGTGGGGTTATCGCCCCTCCACTTT. Protein product: CSARVGLSPLHF.

The V call is TRBV20-1, the J call TRBJ1-6; D is perhaps TRBD1 (5 bases). Germline V gives CDR1 DFQATT, CDR2 SNEGSKA (reference sequence). V was cut by 1 base and J by 6 bases, with 10 bases left in between. The CDR3 covers 14 residues. CDR3 sequence (DNA): TGCAGTGCTAGAGGGGGCGCGTCTAATTCACCCCTCCACTTT. Amino acid sequence: CSARGGASNSPLHF.

The rearrangement uses TRBV12-3 or TRBV12-4 and TRBJ1-1; perhaps TRBD1 as D (5 bases). Trimming cost V 6 bases and J 5 bases, with 22 bases left between them. The CDR3 length is 16 residues. The CDR3 loop reads CASSRTYTPWGTEAFF. CDR3 DNA: TGTGCCAGCAGCCGAACCTATACTCCATGGGGGACTGAAGCTTTCTTT.

This chain connects TRBV29-1 to TRBJ2-3, with D possibly being TRBD1 or TRBD2 (6 bases each). The CDR3 contains 13 residues. The V gene lost 4 bases and the J gene lost 5 bases, with 13 bases spanning the gap. Germline CDR1 is SQVTM and CDR2 is ANQGSEA. The CDR3 protein is CSVGWGARDTQYF. DNA for the CDR3: TGCAGCGTTGGCTGGGGGGCCAGAGATACGCAGTATTTT.

Concerning this clonotype: Just one base apart from a much larger clone, this may be a read error. This CDR3 fails to terminate in the conserved phenylalanine or tryptophan, so it likely reflects a read error. The chain employs TRBV10-3 and TRBJ2-3; 8 nucleotides line up with TRBD2. Germline CDR1 ENHRY, CDR2 SYGVKD. V gave up 4 bases and J gave up 2 bases; unmatched junction bases: 5. CDR3 length equals 15 residues. The CDR3 nucleotides read TGTGCCATCAGTGCGGGTAGCGGGGACACAGATACGCAGTATCTT. The encoded protein is CAISAGSGDTDTQYL.

This clonotype was counted only a few times. The chain couples TRBV4-2 to TRBJ2-1, with D perhaps TRBD2 (5 bases). Per germline, CDR1 LGHNA and CDR2 YNFKEQ. This CDR3 comprises 11 residues. This CDR3 reads CAGSSYNEQFF. The CDR3 DNA reads TGTGCTGGGAGCTCCTACAATGAGCAGTTCTTC.

The chain employs TRBV29-1 and TRBJ2-5, with 7 nucleotides matching TRBD1. After removal of 4 bases from V and 1 base from J, the junction contained 9 bases not matched to a gene. This CDR3 contains 15 residues. Germline lookup yields CDR1 SQVTM and CDR2 ANQGSEA. CDR3 loop: CSVVGYRGSQETQYF. The CDR3 DNA sequence: TGCAGCGTTGTAGGTTACAGGGGATCCCAAGAGACCCAGTACTTC.

The chain uses TRBV2 and TRBJ1-1, with D maybe TRBD1 (5 bases). The V gene lost 7 bases and the J gene lost 1 base, with 16 bases spanning the gap. Per germline, CDR1 SNHLY and CDR2 FYNNEI. CDR3 length: 15 residues. DNA of the CDR3: TGTGCCAGCAACCGTGGGGGGGGGACGAACACTGAAGCTTTCTTT. Translating gives CASNRGGGTNTEAFF.

The genes are TRBV21-1 and TRBJ1-2; no DNA check was done on the table's D call, TRBD1. TRBV21-1 is a pseudogene segment. This CDR3 region has 14 residues. CDR3 in amino acids: CASSKTGTEYGYTF. The CDR3 coding sequence is TGTGCCAGCAGCAAAACCGGGACCGAGTATGGCTACACCTTC.

This clonotype was detected a few times. This chain connects TRBV10-3 to TRBJ2-5; 10 nucleotides align to TRBD2. V was clipped by 5 bases and J by 3 bases; unmatched bases: 0. The CDR3 length is 13 residues. Germline CDR1 ENHRY, CDR2 SYGVKD. In DNA, the CDR3 is TGTGCCATCAGTCTAGCGGGAGAAGAGACCCAGTACTTC. Its translation: CAISLAGEETQYF.

The CDR3 loop reads CASSPWGQTPSGNTIYF. The DNA for the CDR3 is TGCGCCAGCAGCCCCTGGGGACAGACACCCTCTGGAAACACCATATATTTT. This chain links TRBV5-1 with TRBJ1-3; TRBD1 matches 7 bases. In germline, CDR1 is SGHRS, CDR2 YFSETQ. V gave up 4 bases and J gave up 0 bases; unmatched junction bases: 10. The CDR3 is made up of 17 amino acids.

The rearrangement joins TRBV4-1 to TRBJ2-1; no firm D call. Looked up from germline, CDR1 is MGHRA and CDR2 is YSYEKL. Trimming took off 4 bases at V and 5 bases at J, with 12 bases between the two ends. The CDR3 has 14 amino acids. The CDR3 DNA follows: TGCGCCAGCAGCCGAACGGGCGGCAACAATGAGCAGTTCTTC. It encodes CASSRTGGNNEQFF.

This chain uses TRBV25-1 with TRBJ2-7; a weak D match, TRBD2 (5 bases). CDR3 length: 14 residues. Germline-derived CDR1 and CDR2 are MGHDK and SYGVNS. V lost 2 bases, J lost 5 bases, and 13 bases lay in between. The CDR3 is CASSEVGVSHEQYF. CDR3 nucleotides: TGTGCCAGCAGTGAAGTCGGGGTATCCCACGAGCAGTACTTC.